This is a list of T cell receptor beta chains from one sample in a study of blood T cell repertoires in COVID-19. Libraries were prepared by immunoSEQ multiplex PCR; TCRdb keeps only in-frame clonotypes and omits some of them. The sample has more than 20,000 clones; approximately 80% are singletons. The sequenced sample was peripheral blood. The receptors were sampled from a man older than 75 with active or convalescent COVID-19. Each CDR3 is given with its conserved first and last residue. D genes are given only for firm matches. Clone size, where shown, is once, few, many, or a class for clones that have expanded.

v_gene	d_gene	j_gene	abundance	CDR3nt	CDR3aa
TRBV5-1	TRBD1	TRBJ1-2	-	TGCGCCAGCAGCATCTCCGGGACAGGGGGTGGCTACACCTTC	CASSISGTGGGYTF
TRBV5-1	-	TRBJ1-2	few	TGCGCCAGCAGATCCAGGGACAATGGCTACACCTTC	CASRSRDNGYTF
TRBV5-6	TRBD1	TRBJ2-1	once	TGTGCCAGCAGCTTGGGGGGACAGGGCAGCCACAATGAGCAGTTCTTC	CASSLGGQGSHNEQFF
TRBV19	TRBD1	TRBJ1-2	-	TGTGCCAGTAGCCAGGACAGGGCGCTTGGCTACACCTTC	CASSQDRALGYTF
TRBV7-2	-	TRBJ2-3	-	TGTGCCAGCAGCTACCTAGGTCAAGACACAGATACGCAGTATTTT	CASSYLGQDTDTQYF
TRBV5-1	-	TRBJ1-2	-	TGCGCCAGCAGGGAGTCGGTATCATATGGCTACACCTTC	CASRESVSYGYTF
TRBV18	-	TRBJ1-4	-	TGTGCCAGCTCACCACGAGACTCCATCCACGCAACTAATGAAAAACTGTTTTTT	CASSPRDSIHATNEKLFF
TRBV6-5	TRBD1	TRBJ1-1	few	TGTGCCAGCAGTTACGACAGGGGCACTGAAGCTTTCTTT	CASSYDRGTEAFF
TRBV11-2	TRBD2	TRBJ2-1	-	TGTGCCAGCAGCTCCATCAGAAATTTAGCGGGAGGGGTCTACAATGAGCAGTTCTTC	CASSSIRNLAGGVYNEQFF
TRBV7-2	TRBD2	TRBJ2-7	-	TGTGCCAGCAGCCACCGGACTAGCGGATTATACGAGCAGTACTTC	CASSHRTSGLYEQYF
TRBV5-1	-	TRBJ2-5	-	TGCGCCAGCAGCTTTATCCTTCAAGAGACCCAGTACTTC	CASSFILQETQYF
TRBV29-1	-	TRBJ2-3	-	TGCAGCGTTGATGGGGAGAGCACAGATACGCAGTATTTT	CSVDGESTDTQYF
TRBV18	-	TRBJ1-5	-	TGTGCCAGCTCACCGCAACAGGGCAATCAGCCCCAGCATTTT	CASSPQQGNQPQHF
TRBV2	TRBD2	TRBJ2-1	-	TGTGCCAGCAGTGAACTAGCGGGGGGCCGCTACAATGAGCAGTTCTTC	CASSELAGGRYNEQFF